Sequencing of this T cell receptor (beta chain) was carried out in a study of shared clonotypes between healthy human individuals. The study, taken as a whole, reports: Shared across several donors were around 5% of the naive CD4 clonotypes.

In regard to this clone: Its antigen is currently unknown.

Libraries were prepared by immunoSEQ multiplex PCR; TCRdb keeps only in-frame clonotypes and omits some of them. Of 2 million to 2.5 million clones in the sample, approximately 94% are singletons; the top ten hold 0.13%. The germline CDR1 and CDR2 sequences are MDHEN and SYDVKM. The CDR3 loop spans 13 amino acids. The V end was cut by 2 bases, the J end by 7 bases, with 10 bases between. This sequence originates from a man in his late teens or twenties in good health. The chain joins TRBV28 to TRBJ2-3, with D tentatively TRBD2 (5 bases). The sample was naive CD4+ T cells sorted from blood. Subset denoted: CD45RA+ positively selected. Here the CDR3 DNA reads TGTGCCAGCAGTTTAGAGGCGGGTAATACGCAGTATTTT. Translation gives CASSLEAGNTQYF.